These 30 T cell receptor beta chains originate from one sample sequenced in a study of T-cell reconstitution after alpha-beta-depleted transplantation in children. Preparation of the TCRbeta library involved a method that used unique molecular identifiers. TCRdb independently ran MiXCR on the PCR reads; one entry per CDR3 protein. The sample shows roughly 500,000 distinct CDR3 sequences, roughly an eighth of them seen only once. The sample in question was PBMCs from the stem cell graft donor, obtained from the stem cell graft. The source of these receptors is a human donor who donated a stem cell graft to a child with combined immunodeficiency.

The gene calls are TRBV11-3 and TRBJ2-3; D could derive from TRBD1 or TRBD2 (6 bases each). The V gene lost 7 bases and the J gene lost 12 bases, with 17 bases spanning the gap. This CDR3 contains 12 residues. CDR1 is SGHNT and CDR2 is YENEEA in the germline V gene. CDR3 protein: CASTQRGDPQYF. In DNA, the CDR3 is TGTGCCAGCACTCAAAGGGGGGACCCTCAGTATTTT.

This clonotype was seen only a few times. J is TRBJ2-4 and V is TRBV5-1; D may be TRBD2 (5 bases). The CDR3 totals 17 residues. CDR1 and CDR2 (germline): SGHRS, YFSETQ. V was clipped by 4 bases and J by 2 bases, with 19 bases between them. The CDR3 bases are TGCGCCAGCAGCCCTCTCAAGGGAGACACCACCAAAAACATTCAGTACTTC. Protein sequence: CASSPLKGDTTKNIQYF.

The table lists this clonotype with a few counts. V gene TRBV5-5 combines with J gene TRBJ1-2; no definite D call. Germline assignment: CDR1 SGHKS and CDR2 YYEKEE (reference sequence). Trimming took off 1 base at V and 0 bases at J, with 10 bases between the two ends. CDR3 length: 15 residues. CDR3 in amino acids: CASSLSPSTNYGYTF. The DNA of the CDR3 is TGTGCCAGCAGCTTGTCGCCAAGCACTAACTATGGCTACACCTTC.

At least ten counts were recorded for this clonotype. V is TRBV6-4 and J is TRBJ2-1; D uncertain. Germline V CDR1 and CDR2: MRHNA, SNTAGT. With 0 bases removed from V and 0 bases from J, the gap between germline ends came to 9 bases. CDR3 length: 16 amino acids. The CDR3 region has the DNA TGTGCCAGCAGTGACTCTAGCTTTCGCTCCTACAATGAGCAGTTCTTC. Translated, it gives CASSDSSFRSYNEQFF.

This clonotype occurred many times. The chain combines TRBV5-1 with TRBJ1-3; D is perhaps TRBD1 (6 bases). V shed 0 bases and J shed 1 base, with 14 bases lying between them. The CDR3 loop spans 17 amino acids. Germline CDR1 SGHRS, CDR2 YFSETQ. The CDR3 protein is CASSLAAGEMSGNTIYF. The DNA of the CDR3 is TGCGCCAGCAGCTTGGCGGCAGGGGAGATGTCTGGAAACACCATATATTTT. Based on the CDR3 plus reference TRBV5-1 and TRBJ1-3, the full variable domain is KAGVTQTPRYLIKTRGQQVTLSCSPISGHRSVSWYQQTPGQGLQFLFEYFSETQRNKGNFPGRFSGRQFSNSRSEMNVSTLELGDSALYLCASSLAAGEMSGNTIYFGEGSWLTVV.

This clonotype was seen more than once but under ten times. The V and J genes are TRBV12-5 and TRBJ2-1; TRBD2 matches at 7 bases. The CDR3 is 17 amino acids. The ends lost 0 bases at V and 14 bases at J; junction bases unmatched: 19. The germline V gene has CDR1 LGHNT and CDR2 FRNRAP. CDR3 protein: CASGLVITSANHLREFF. The DNA of the CDR3 is TGTGCTAGTGGTTTGGTAATCACTAGCGCCAACCACCTAAGGGAGTTCTTC.

The V gene is TRBV6-2 or TRBV6-3, the J gene TRBJ2-1; 13 bases line up with TRBD2. V shed 0 bases, J shed 6 bases, and the junction held 11 bases outside the gene matches. The CDR3 contains 19 residues. Germline V gene lookup returns CDR1 MNHEY and CDR2 SVGEGT. CDR3 sequence: CASSYSLELAGGRVNEQFF. The CDR3 bases are TGTGCCAGCAGTTACTCACTTGAACTAGCGGGAGGGAGAGTCAATGAGCAGTTCTTC.

The chain carries TRBV20-1 and TRBJ2-7, with 9 bases identical to TRBD1. The trim removed 2 bases at V and 7 bases at J, leaving 9 bases unmatched. This CDR3 spans 14 amino acids. The V gene's germline CDR1 is DFQATT and CDR2 SNEGSKA (reference sequence). CDR3 sequence: CSARSGQGREEQYF. CDR3 bases: TGCAGTGCTAGATCGGGACAGGGAAGGGAGGAGCAGTACTTC.

This clonotype was found a few times. V gene TRBV27 combines with J gene TRBJ2-1; D not resolved. The CDR3 totals 15 residues. The germline CDR1 and CDR2 sequences are MNHEY and SMNVEV (reference sequence). V was cut by 2 bases and J by 0 bases, with 8 bases left in between. CDR3 loop: CASSLERPSYNEQFF. Written as DNA, the CDR3 is TGTGCCAGCAGTTTAGAGCGCCCCTCCTACAATGAGCAGTTCTTC.

A few counts support this clonotype. The CDR3 sequence is CASSYAGHYNEQFF. The DNA of the CDR3 is TGTGCCAGCAGTTACGCGGGCCACTACAATGAGCAGTTCTTC. The V call is TRBV6-5, the J call TRBJ2-1; TRBD2 is a possible D gene (5 bases). Trimming stripped 2 bases from V and 3 bases from J, with 8 bases between. This CDR3 is built from 14 residues. Germline V lookup: CDR1 MNHEY, CDR2 SVGAGI.

The V call is TRBV6-6, the J call TRBJ2-7; D call uncertain. The CDR3 length is 13 residues. Germline CDR1 is MNHNY and CDR2 is SVGAGI (reference sequence). With 0 bases removed from V and 4 bases from J, the gap between germline ends came to 7 bases. As DNA, the CDR3 is TGTGCCAGCAGTTACTCCCCCCAATACGAGCAGTACTTC. It codes for CASSYSPQYEQYF.

A remark on this clonotype: It may be a read error: a sequence one base away is much more abundant. The gene calls are TRBV7-2 and TRBJ2-7; the D is unclear. Trimming removed 7 bases from V and 2 bases from J, with 15 bases in between. The length of the CDR3 is 14 residues. Germline CDR1 SGHTA, CDR2 FQGNSA. The CDR3 bases are TGTGCCAGCACCAAAATCAATGGTCCCTACGAGCAGTACTTC. Translation: CASTKINGPYEQYF. Looking up the rest from reference TRBV7-2 and TRBJ2-7 gives the full variable domain: GAGVSQSPSNKVTEKGKDVELRCDPISGHTALYWYRQSLGQGLEFLIYFQGNSAPDKSGLPSDRFSAERTGGSVSTLTIQRTQQEDSAVYLCASTKINGPYEQYFGPGTRLTVT.

The sample holds one count of this clonotype. Here the CDR3 reads CASRLQGLGTPVRKLFF. The CDR3 DNA reads TGTGCCAGCAGGCTACAGGGATTAGGCACCCCAGTTCGAAAACTGTTTTTT. The genes are TRBV6-4 and TRBJ1-4, with D maybe TRBD1 (6 bases). CDR1 and CDR2 (germline): MRHNA, SNTAGT. The V end was cut by 6 bases, the J end by 10 bases, with 27 bases between. The CDR3 is made up of 17 amino acids.

This clonotype was recorded at least ten times. The genes are TRBV20-1 and TRBJ2-3; the D gene is possibly TRBD1 (6 bases). Germline CDR1 is DFQATT and CDR2 is SNEGSKA (reference sequence). V was clipped by 4 bases and J by 1 base, with 12 bases between them. The CDR3 length is 14 residues. DNA of the CDR3: TGCAGTGCTAAGGGGGAACGGGGCACAGATACGCAGTATTTT. Translation: CSAKGERGTDTQYF.

This clonotype occurred many times. CDR3 nucleotides: TGCAGCGTTGAAGATGGGGGGCTCACAGATACGCAGTATTTT. Residues: CSVEDGGLTDTQYF. The chain couples TRBV29-1 to TRBJ2-3; D could derive from TRBD1 or TRBD2 (6 bases each). Deletions cut 0 bases from V and 2 bases from J, with 9 bases between. The CDR3 runs to 14 residues. Germline V lookup: CDR1 SQVTM, CDR2 ANQGSEA.

This clonotype has just a few counts. V and J are TRBV6-5 and TRBJ2-7, with 7 nucleotides matching TRBD2. V trimming: 3 bases; J trimming: 0 bases; junction bases outside the gene matches: 5. Looked up from germline, CDR1 is MNHEY and CDR2 is SVGAGI. The CDR3 is made up of 15 amino acids. CDR3 in amino acids: CASSYEWTSSYEQYF. CDR3 nucleotide sequence: TGTGCCAGCAGTTATGAGTGGACTAGCTCCTACGAGCAGTACTTC.

This chain links TRBV29-1 with TRBJ1-2, with 7 bases matching TRBD1. J lost 7 bases, V lost 3 bases, and 11 bases had no gene match. The germline CDR1 and CDR2 sequences are SQVTM and ANQGSEA. The CDR3 has 14 residues. Here the CDR3 reads CSVDTGEVFGGYTF. The CDR3 DNA sequence: TGCAGCGTTGACACAGGGGAAGTTTTCGGTGGCTACACCTTC. Together with reference TRBV29-1 and TRBJ1-2, the CDR3 gives the full variable domain: SAVISQKPSRDICQRGTSLTIQCQVDSQVTMMFWYRQQPGQSLTLIATANQGSEATYESGFVIDKFPISRPNLTFSTLTVSNMSPEDSSIYLCSVDTGEVFGGYTFGSGTRLTVV.

This clonotype was observed a few times. The chain joins TRBV12-3 or TRBV12-4 to TRBJ2-7; D possibly corresponds to TRBD2 (5 bases). The germline V and J ends were trimmed by 5 bases and 4 bases, with 12 bases remaining between them. The CDR3 spans 13 residues. CDR3 loop: CASSDLEGYEQYF. The CDR3 region has the DNA TGTGCCAGCAGTGATCTTGAGGGATACGAGCAGTACTTC.

This clonotype was detected only a few times. The chain employs TRBV2 and TRBJ2-1; TRBD1 might be the D (5 bases). This CDR3 has 13 residues. Trimming took 7 bases from V and 7 from J, leaving 14 bases between them. Germline CDR1 is SNHLY and CDR2 is FYNNEI. CDR3 region: CASTHSGANEQFF. The CDR3 DNA sequence: TGTGCCAGCACACACTCTGGGGCGAATGAGCAGTTCTTC.

On this clonotype itself: One end of the junction fails to match germline, which may point to a read error. The chain combines TRBV28 with TRBJ2-1, with TRBD1 matching over 9 bases. The CDR3 runs to 19 residues. CDR1 MDHEN and CDR2 SYDVKM come from the germline V gene. The CDR3 protein is CASSFLPGQGGLSYNDQFF. The CDR3 DNA reads TGTGCCAGCAGTTTCTTACCGGGACAGGGAGGGCTCTCCTACAATGATCAGTTCTTC. The entire variable domain, with the rest obtained from reference TRBV28 and TRBJ2-1, is as follows: DVKVTQSSRYLVKRTGEKVFLECVQDMDHENMFWYRQDPGLGLRLIYFSYDVKMKEKGDIPEGYSVSREKKERFSLILESASTNQTSMYLCASSFLPGQGGLSYNDQFFGPGTRLTVL.

The chain has TRBV11-2 and TRBJ1-2; possibly TRBD1 for D (6 bases). The V end lost 5 bases, the J end lost 8 bases, and 18 bases lay between the germline ends. CDR3 length equals 14 residues. CDR1 is SGHAT and CDR2 is FQNNGV in the germline V gene. The CDR3 DNA reads as TGTGCCAGCAGCCCCGTCGCCGGGACACTCGGCTACACCTTC. The encoded protein is CASSPVAGTLGYTF.

Only a few counts were recorded for this clonotype. The chain is built from TRBV29-1 and TRBJ2-1; TRBD2 agrees at 7 bases. Trimming took 7 bases from V and 6 from J; bases not matched to a gene: 12. This CDR3 region has 14 residues. Germline V gives CDR1 SQVTM, CDR2 ANQGSEA. CDR3 bases: TGCAGCGCTGGAAGGCGGGAGTTGGGCAATGAGCAGTTCTTC. Translation: CSAGRRELGNEQFF.

This clonotype was picked up a small number of times. The chain links TRBV11-2 to TRBJ2-3, with 10 bases lining up with TRBD2. CDR1 is SGHAT and CDR2 is FQNNGV in the germline V gene. The CDR3 has 17 residues. V lost 1 base, J lost 5 bases, and 9 bases stayed unmatched. CDR3 in DNA: TGTGCCAGCAGCTTAGTCTCCAGCGGGAGGGCGGTAGATACGCAGTATTTT. Its translation: CASSLVSSGRAVDTQYF.

CDR3 amino acids: CAISPGGLDWSTDTQYF. The CDR3 DNA follows: TGTGCCATCAGCCCAGGGGGACTTGACTGGAGCACAGATACGCAGTATTTT. This chain links TRBV10-3 with TRBJ2-3; maybe TRBD1 (7 bases). This CDR3 is built from 17 residues. Per the germline V gene, CDR1 is ENHRY and CDR2 is SYGVKD. V lost 6 bases, J lost 0 bases, and 19 bases lay in between.

This clonotype was seen more than once but under ten times. The chain couples TRBV4-3 to TRBJ2-3; maybe TRBD1 (5 bases). Trimming left V 0 bases short and J 4 bases short, with 14 bases between. In germline, CDR1 is LGHNA, CDR2 YSLEER. The CDR3 covers 16 residues. Written as DNA, the CDR3 is TGCGCCAGCAGCCAAGAAACAGGAGAATTACCAGATACGCAGTATTTT. This encodes CASSQETGELPDTQYF.

There are a few counts of this clonotype. The chain joins TRBV30 to TRBJ2-3; no definite D call. CDR3 length: 12 amino acids. The V end lost 0 bases, the J end lost 4 bases, and 5 bases lay between the germline ends. The germline V gene encodes CDR1 GTSNPN and CDR2 SVGIG (reference sequence). The CDR3 loop reads CAWSVSADTQYF. Here the CDR3 DNA reads TGTGCCTGGAGTGTTTCTGCAGATACGCAGTATTTT.

This clonotype has only a few counts. This sequence joins TRBV12-3 or TRBV12-4 and TRBJ2-1; the D is unclear. Trimming cost V 6 bases and J 2 bases, with 8 bases left between them. CDR3 length: 13 residues. CDR3 DNA sequence: TGTGCCAGCAGGGAGAATACCTACAATGAGCAGTTCTTC. Translated, it gives CASRENTYNEQFF.

The chain combines TRBV28 with TRBJ2-6; D unresolved. The CDR3 has 15 amino acids. The V end lost 0 bases, the J end lost 4 bases, and 7 bases lay between the germline ends. Germline V lookup: CDR1 MDHEN, CDR2 SYDVKM. The CDR3 DNA reads TGTGCCAGCAGTTTATGGGTGTCAGGGGCCAACGTCCTGACTTTC. Its protein product is CASSLWVSGANVLTF.

This clonotype was counted only a few times. The rearrangement joins TRBV6-1 to TRBJ1-1; tentatively, D is TRBD1 (5 bases). Germline V gene data show CDR1 as MNHNS and CDR2 as SASEGT. CDR3 size: 13 residues. Trimming cost V 7 bases and J 2 bases, with 11 bases left between them. Here the CDR3 DNA reads TGTGCCAGCACCCCTAGGGGCAACACTGAAGCTTTCTTT. It codes for CASTPRGNTEAFF.

This clonotype was detected ten times or more. This sequence joins TRBV5-1 and TRBJ2-1, with D perhaps matching TRBD2 (7 bases). V was shortened by 0 bases and J by 4 bases, with 11 bases between the two germline ends. Germline CDR1 and CDR2: SGHRS and YFSETQ. The CDR3 contains 15 residues. CDR3 sequence (DNA): TGCGCCAGCAGCTTGGAAGGGGGGGCGTACAATGAGCAGTTCTTC. This gives the protein CASSLEGGAYNEQFF.